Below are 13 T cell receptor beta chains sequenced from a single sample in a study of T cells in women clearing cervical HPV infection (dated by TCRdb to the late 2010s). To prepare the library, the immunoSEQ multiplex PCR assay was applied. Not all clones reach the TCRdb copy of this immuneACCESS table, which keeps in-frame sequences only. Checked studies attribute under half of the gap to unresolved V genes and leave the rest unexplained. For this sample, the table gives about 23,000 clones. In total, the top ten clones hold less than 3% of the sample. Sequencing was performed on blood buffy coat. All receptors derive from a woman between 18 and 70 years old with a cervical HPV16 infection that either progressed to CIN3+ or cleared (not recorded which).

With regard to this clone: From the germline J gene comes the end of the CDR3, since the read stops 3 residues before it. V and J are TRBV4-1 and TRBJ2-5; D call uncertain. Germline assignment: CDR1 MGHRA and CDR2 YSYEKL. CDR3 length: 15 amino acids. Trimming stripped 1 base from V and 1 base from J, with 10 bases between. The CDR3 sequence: CASSQGRRGQETQYF. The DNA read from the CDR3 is TGCGCCAGCAGCCAAGGGCGGCGAGGCCAAGAGACC.

This CDR3 is CASSLSGQGGETQYF. The sequenced CDR3 bases are TGCGCCAGCAGCTTATCGGGACAGGGAGGCGAGACC. V usage is TRBV5-1 and J usage is TRBJ2-5, with 9 bases fitting TRBD1. From the germline J gene comes the end of the CDR3, since the read stops 3 residues before it. CDR1 and CDR2 from the germline V gene are SGHRS and YFSETQ. J lost 5 bases, V lost 2 bases, and 7 bases had no gene match. The CDR3 runs 15 residues. Using reference TRBV5-1 and TRBJ2-5 for the parts outside the CDR3, the full variable domain is KAGVTQTPRYLIKTRGQQVTLSCSPISGHRSVSWYQQTPGQGLQFLFEYFSETQRNKGNFPGRFSGRQFSNSRSEMNVSTLELGDSALYLCASSLSGQGGETQYFGPGTRLLVL.

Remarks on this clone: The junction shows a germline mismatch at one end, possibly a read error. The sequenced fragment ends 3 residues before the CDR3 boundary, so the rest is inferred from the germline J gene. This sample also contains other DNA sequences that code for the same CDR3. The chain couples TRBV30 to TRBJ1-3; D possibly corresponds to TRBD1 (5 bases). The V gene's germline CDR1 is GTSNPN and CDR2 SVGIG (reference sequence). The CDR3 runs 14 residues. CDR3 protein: CAWTQGTSGNTIYF. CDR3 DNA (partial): TGTGCCTGGACCCAGGGAACCTCTGGAAACACT.

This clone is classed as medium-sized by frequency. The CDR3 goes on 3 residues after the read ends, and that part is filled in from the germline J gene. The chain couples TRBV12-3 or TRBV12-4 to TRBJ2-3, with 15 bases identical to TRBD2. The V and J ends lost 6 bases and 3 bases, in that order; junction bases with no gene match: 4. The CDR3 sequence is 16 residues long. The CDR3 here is CASSGTSGGQTDTQYF. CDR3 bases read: TGTGCCAGCAGCGGGACTAGCGGGGGGCAAACAGATACG.

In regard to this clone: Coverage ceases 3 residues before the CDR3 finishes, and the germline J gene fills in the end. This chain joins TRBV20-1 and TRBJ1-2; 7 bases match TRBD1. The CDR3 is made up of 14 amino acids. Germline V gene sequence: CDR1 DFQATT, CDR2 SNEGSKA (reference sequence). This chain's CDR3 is CSARGAGGYSSYTF. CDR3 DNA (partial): TGCAGTGCTAGGGGGGCAGGGGGATATAGTAGC.

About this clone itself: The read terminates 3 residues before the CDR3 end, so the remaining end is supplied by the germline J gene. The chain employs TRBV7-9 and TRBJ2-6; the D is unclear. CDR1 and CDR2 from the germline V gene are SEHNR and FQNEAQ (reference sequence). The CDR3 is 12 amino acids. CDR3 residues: CASSFYLSLLTF. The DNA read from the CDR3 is TGTGCCAGCAGCTTCTATCTGTCTCTC.

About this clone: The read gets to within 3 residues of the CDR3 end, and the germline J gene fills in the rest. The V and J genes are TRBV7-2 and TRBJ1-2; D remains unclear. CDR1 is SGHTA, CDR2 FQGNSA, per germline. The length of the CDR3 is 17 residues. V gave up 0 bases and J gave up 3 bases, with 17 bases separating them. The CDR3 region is CASSLAAARRVDYGYTF. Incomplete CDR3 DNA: TGTGCCAGCAGCTTAGCCGCGGCCCGGCGGGTTGACTATGGC.

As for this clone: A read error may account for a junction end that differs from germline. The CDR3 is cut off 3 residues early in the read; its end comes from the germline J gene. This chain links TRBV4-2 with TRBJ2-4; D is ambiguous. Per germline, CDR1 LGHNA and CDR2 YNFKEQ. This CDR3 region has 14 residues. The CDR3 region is CASSQELNKNIQYF. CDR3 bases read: TGCGCCAGCAGCCAAGAACTGAACAAAAACATT.

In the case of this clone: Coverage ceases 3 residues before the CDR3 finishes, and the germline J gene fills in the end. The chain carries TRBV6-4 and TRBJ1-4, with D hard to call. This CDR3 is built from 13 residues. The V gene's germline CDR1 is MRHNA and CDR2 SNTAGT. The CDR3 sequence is CASSDPNTRALFF. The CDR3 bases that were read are TGTGCCAGCAGTGACCCGAACACAAGGGCA.

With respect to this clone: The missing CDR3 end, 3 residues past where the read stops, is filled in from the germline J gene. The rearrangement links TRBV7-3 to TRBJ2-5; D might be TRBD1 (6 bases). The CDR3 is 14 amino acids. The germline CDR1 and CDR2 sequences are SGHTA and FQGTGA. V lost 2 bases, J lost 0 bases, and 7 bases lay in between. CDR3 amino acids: CASSLGTHQETQYF. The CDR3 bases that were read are TGTGCCAGCAGCTTAGGGACACACCAAGAGACC.

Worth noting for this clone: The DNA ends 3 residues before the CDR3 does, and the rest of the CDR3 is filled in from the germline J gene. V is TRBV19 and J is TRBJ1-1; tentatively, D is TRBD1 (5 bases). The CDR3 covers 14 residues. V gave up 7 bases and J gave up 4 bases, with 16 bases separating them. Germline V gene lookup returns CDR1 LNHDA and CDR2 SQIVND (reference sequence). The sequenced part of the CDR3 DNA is TGTGCCAGTAATGGGGGGGGGAGGGGCACTGAA. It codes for CASNGGGRGTE. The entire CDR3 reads CASNGGGRGTEAFF.

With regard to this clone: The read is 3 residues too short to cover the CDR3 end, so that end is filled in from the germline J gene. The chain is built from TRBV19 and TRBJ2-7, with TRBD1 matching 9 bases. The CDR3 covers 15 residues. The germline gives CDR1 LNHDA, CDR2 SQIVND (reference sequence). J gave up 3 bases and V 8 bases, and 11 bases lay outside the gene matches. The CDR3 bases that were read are TGTGCCAGTCAAGCCACCGGGACAGGGTACTACGAG. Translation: CASQATGTGYYE. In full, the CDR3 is CASQATGTGYYEQYF.

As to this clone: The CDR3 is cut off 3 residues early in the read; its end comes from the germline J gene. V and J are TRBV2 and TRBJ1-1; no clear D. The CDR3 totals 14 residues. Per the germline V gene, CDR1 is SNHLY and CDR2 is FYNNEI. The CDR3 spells CASRVLRGQETAFF. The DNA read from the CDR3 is TGTGCCAGCAGAGTCCTACGAGGGCAAGAGACA.